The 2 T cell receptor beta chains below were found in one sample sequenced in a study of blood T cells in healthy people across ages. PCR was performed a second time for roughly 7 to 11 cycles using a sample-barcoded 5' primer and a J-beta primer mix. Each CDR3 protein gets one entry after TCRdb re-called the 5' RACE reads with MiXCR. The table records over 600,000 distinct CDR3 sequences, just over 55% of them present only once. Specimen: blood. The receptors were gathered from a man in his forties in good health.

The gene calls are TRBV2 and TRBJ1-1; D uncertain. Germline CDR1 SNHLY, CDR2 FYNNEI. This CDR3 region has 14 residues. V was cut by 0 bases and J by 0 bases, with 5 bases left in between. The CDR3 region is CASSEATVNTEAFF. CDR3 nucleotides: TGTGCCAGCAGTGAAGCAACCGTGAACACTGAAGCTTTCTTT.

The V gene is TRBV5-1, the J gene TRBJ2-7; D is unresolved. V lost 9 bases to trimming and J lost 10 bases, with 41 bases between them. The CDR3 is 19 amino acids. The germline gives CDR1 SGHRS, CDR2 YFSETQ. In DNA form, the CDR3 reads TGCGCCACCTTCTGGCAGAACCCCCGCAACCACTTCCGCTGTCAAGTCCAGTACTTC. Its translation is CATFWQNPRNHFRCQVQYF.